This T cell receptor beta chain comes out of a study of T cells in Graves' hyperthyroidism and ophthalmopathy. The source material, RNA transcripts, was used to amplify TCR beta CDR3 regions. Initially, a first-round RT-PCR of the TCR CDR3 employed the HTBI primer set. TCRdb ran MiXCR on the multiplex PCR reads and lists one entry per CDR3 protein. The sample carries about 690,000 distinct CDR3 sequences, roughly a sixth recorded once. The CDR3 extends over 16 amino acids. Germline trimming cut 1 base from V and 0 bases from J; bases unmatched to any gene: 0. This clonotype was observed a few times. The sequence came from a man aged 50 to 60 with Graves' hyperthyroidism. The sample taken for sequencing was blood. The chain is built from TRBV12-3 or TRBV12-4 and TRBJ2-4; 10 positions agree with TRBD2. CDR3 sequence reads: CASSLGLAGAKNIQYF. The CDR3 DNA is TGTGCCAGCAGTTTAGGACTAGCGGGAGCCAAAAACATTCAGTACTTC.